These 29 T cell receptor beta chains were all obtained from the same sample, sequenced in a study of T cell responses to AZD1222 COVID-19 vaccine. TCRdb keeps only in-frame clones here, not all; method: immunoSEQ multiplex PCR. The repertoire holds around 100,000 clones, with 92% as singletons. The input for sequencing was peripheral blood, taken on day 0 of AZD1222 vaccination. These receptors were taken from an adult in good health.

This clone was detected once. Other DNA sequences from this sample encode an identical CDR3 as well. The chain has TRBV19 and TRBJ2-5; TRBD2 matches 9 bases. This CDR3 contains 14 residues. CDR1 is LNHDA, CDR2 SQIVND, per germline (reference sequence). Trimming took 5 bases from V and 5 from J; bases not matched to a gene: 6. The CDR3 nucleotides are TGTGCCAGTAGTCGGGCGGGAGGGGGGGAGACCCAGTACTTC. It yields the protein CASSRAGGGETQYF.

The chain employs TRBV5-4 and TRBJ1-3; D not certain. Trimming removed 2 bases at V and 0 bases at J, with 9 bases between. The CDR3 is made up of 15 amino acids. Germline CDR1 is SGHNT and CDR2 is YYREEE (reference sequence). The CDR3 spells CASSLPASSGNTIYF. CDR3 DNA: TGTGCCAGCAGCTTACCCGCCAGCTCTGGAAACACCATATATTTT.

The chain carries TRBV6-5 and TRBJ2-3; D gene uncertain. The CDR3 is made up of 15 amino acids. The germline CDR1 and CDR2 sequences are MNHEY and SVGAGI. Between the trimmed V and J ends, which lost 0 bases and 3 bases, there was a span of 10 bases. The CDR3 here is CASSYSSALTDTQYF. The CDR3 region has the DNA TGTGCCAGCAGTTACTCGTCTGCCTTAACAGATACGCAGTATTTT.

In nucleotides, the CDR3 is TGTGCCAGCTCCCCCGGGACTAGATCCTACGAGCAGTACTTC. Amino acid sequence: CASSPGTRSYEQYF. The chain links TRBV18 to TRBJ2-7; the match to TRBD2 covers 8 bases. This CDR3 has 14 amino acids. V lost 6 bases to trimming and J lost 1 base; unmatched junction nucleotides: 5. The germline V gene encodes CDR1 KGHSH and CDR2 LQKENI.

The chain links TRBV6-4 to TRBJ2-3; 7 bases are shared with TRBD2. Losses at the gene ends were 8 bases for V and 4 bases for J; bases not matched to a gene: 6. The CDR3 contains 13 residues. Looked up from germline, CDR1 is MRHNA and CDR2 is SNTAGT. CDR3: CASGTGGADTQYF. For the CDR3, the DNA is TGTGCCAGCGGGACGGGAGGCGCAGATACGCAGTATTTT.

This chain links TRBV3-1 (or the pseudogene TRBV3-2) with TRBJ2-1; unclear D gene. The V and J ends lost 0 bases and 8 bases respectively, with 5 bases between them. CDR3 length equals 12 residues. Per germline, CDR1 LGHDT and CDR2 YNNKEL (reference sequence). CDR3 DNA sequence: TGTGCCAGCAGCCAAGATCAAGATGAGCAGTTCTTC. This sequence encodes CASSQDQDEQFF.

The chain is built from TRBV11-1 and TRBJ2-1; the match to TRBD2 covers 12 bases. CDR3 length: 16 residues. Unmatched junction bases numbered 8, after V lost 2 bases and J lost 9 bases. Germline CDR1 is SGHAT and CDR2 is FQDESV (reference sequence). CDR3 in amino acids: CASSLLAGGGKVEQFF. CDR3 in DNA: TGTGCCAGCAGCTTACTAGCGGGAGGGGGGAAGGTTGAGCAGTTCTTC.

This clone has a single count. The CDR3 loop reads CASSPGLAGASYNEQFF. The CDR3 DNA follows: TGTGCCAGCAGCCCGGGACTAGCGGGAGCCTCCTACAATGAGCAGTTCTTC. The V and J genes are TRBV7-9 and TRBJ2-1; 14 bases fit TRBD2. Germline-derived CDR1 and CDR2 are SEHNR and FQNEAQ (reference sequence). J gave up 0 bases and V 5 bases, and 3 bases lay outside the gene matches. This CDR3 spans 17 amino acids.

The genes are TRBV11-1 and TRBJ1-5; D remains unclear. Germline V gene data show CDR1 as SGHAT and CDR2 as FQDESV (reference sequence). This CDR3 comprises 14 residues. V lost 5 bases to trimming and J lost 2 bases, with 10 bases between them. CDR3 loop: CASSPHGGNQPQHF. The CDR3 region has the DNA TGTGCCAGCAGCCCCCACGGGGGCAATCAGCCCCAGCATTTT. Combining the CDR3 with reference TRBV11-1 and TRBJ1-5 gives the whole variable domain EAEVAQSPRYKITEKSQAVAFWCDPISGHATLYWYRQILGQGPELLVQFQDESVVDDSQLPKDRFSAERLKGVDSTLKIQPAELGDSAMYLCASSPHGGNQPQHFGDGTRLSIL.

V is TRBV25-1 and J is TRBJ2-3, with D hard to call. This CDR3 contains 11 residues. Germline loops: CDR1 MGHDK, CDR2 SYGVNS. Trimming left V 4 bases short and J 5 bases short, with 4 bases between. Written as DNA, the CDR3 is TGTGCCAGCAGTGGAGGAGATACGCAGTATTTT. It yields the protein CASSGGDTQYF.

V usage is TRBV28 and J usage is TRBJ1-1; D is uncertain. Trimming pared 2 bases from V and 0 bases from J, leaving 7 bases between. The CDR3 contains 14 residues. CDR1 is MDHEN and CDR2 is SYDVKM in the germline V gene. The CDR3 reads CASSLIWMNTEAFF. CDR3 in DNA: TGTGCCAGCAGTTTAATTTGGATGAACACTGAAGCTTTCTTT. Full variable domain (outside the CDR3, taken from reference TRBV28 and TRBJ1-1): DVKVTQSSRYLVKRTGEKVFLECVQDMDHENMFWYRQDPGLGLRLIYFSYDVKMKEKGDIPEGYSVSREKKERFSLILESASTNQTSMYLCASSLIWMNTEAFFGQGTRLTVV.

Written as DNA, the CDR3 is TGTGCCAGCAGTATCATACAGGGTAGCTACGAGCAGTACTTC. Its translation: CASSIIQGSYEQYF. This rearrangement joins TRBV27 to TRBJ2-7; tentative D call: TRBD1 (6 bases). CDR1 is MNHEY, CDR2 SMNVEV, per germline (reference sequence). The CDR3 contains 14 residues. The germline V and J ends were trimmed by 5 bases and 3 bases, with 14 bases remaining between them.

This chain joins TRBV27 and TRBJ2-7, with 10 bases matching TRBD1. Losses at the gene ends were 4 bases for V and 1 base for J; bases not matched to a gene: 1. Looked up from germline, CDR1 is MNHEY and CDR2 is SMNVEV (reference sequence). The length of the CDR3 is 14 residues. CDR3 loop: CASSWTGGSYEQYF. The CDR3 DNA reads as TGTGCCAGCAGTTGGACAGGGGGTTCCTACGAGCAGTACTTC.

The rearrangement joins TRBV28 to TRBJ2-5, with D perhaps being TRBD1 or TRBD2 (6 bases each). The CDR3 totals 16 residues. V shed 7 bases and J shed 5 bases, with 23 bases lying between them. Germline CDR1 is MDHEN and CDR2 is SYDVKM. The CDR3 nucleotides are TGTGCCAGCAACCTGGACAGACGCGGGGTTGGTGAGACCCAGTACTTC. Translated, it gives CASNLDRRGVGETQYF.

The CDR3 bases are TGTGCCAGCAGCCGACAGGGGGCTTCCTACAATGAGCAGTTCTTC. Residues: CASSRQGASYNEQFF. This rearrangement joins TRBV11-2 to TRBJ2-1; TRBD1 aligns across 10 bases. V shed 5 bases, J shed 1 base, and the junction held 2 bases outside the gene matches. The CDR3 totals 15 residues. Germline CDR1 reads SGHAT; CDR2 reads FQNNGV. Supplemented by reference TRBV11-2 and TRBJ2-1, the full variable domain reads EAGVAQSPRYKIIEKRQSVAFWCNPISGHATLYWYQQILGQGPKLLIQFQNNGVVDDSQLPKDRFSAERLKGVDSTLKIQPAKLEDSAVYLCASSRQGASYNEQFFGPGTRLTVL.

J is TRBJ2-7 and V is TRBV2; D is perhaps TRBD2 (6 bases). Per germline, CDR1 SNHLY and CDR2 FYNNEI. This CDR3 spans 13 amino acids. V lost 4 bases, J lost 4 bases, and 11 bases lay in between. The CDR3 nucleotides read TGTGCCAGCAGTGGGGAGGACGGGTACGAGCAGTACTTC. Protein: CASSGEDGYEQYF.

The V and J genes are TRBV28 and TRBJ1-2; D is possibly TRBD1 (6 bases). The CDR3 runs to 14 residues. Germline CDR1 and CDR2: MDHEN and SYDVKM. V lost 5 bases, J lost 4 bases, and 14 bases lay in between. The CDR3 region is CASSPRGGAYGYTF. In DNA, the CDR3 is TGTGCCAGCAGTCCCCGGGGGGGGGCCTATGGCTACACCTTC.

CDR3 sequence reads: CASSLSSYNEQFF. The CDR3 nucleotides are TGTGCCAGCAGTTTGTCCAGCTACAATGAGCAGTTCTTC. The chain carries TRBV28 and TRBJ2-1; unclear D gene. This CDR3 is built from 13 residues. V was clipped by 3 bases and J by 3 bases, with 6 bases between them. CDR1 MDHEN and CDR2 SYDVKM come from the germline V gene.

This rearrangement joins TRBV12-3 or TRBV12-4 to TRBJ2-7; D gene ambiguous. Deletions cut 1 base from V and 1 base from J, with 5 bases between. This CDR3 has 13 residues. The DNA for the CDR3 is TGTGCCAGCAGTTTAGGGAGTTCCTACGAGCAGTACTTC. Amino acids: CASSLGSSYEQYF.

The chain recombines TRBV7-6 with TRBJ2-7, with D unresolved. Germline V CDR1 and CDR2: SGHVS, FNYEAQ. This CDR3 has 13 residues. V was trimmed by 5 bases and J by 3 bases, leaving 11 bases between them. This chain's CDR3 is CASSAGPNYEQYF. DNA for the CDR3: TGTGCCAGCAGCGCCGGGCCGAACTACGAGCAGTACTTC.

V is TRBV4-1 and J is TRBJ2-1, with D possibly being TRBD2 (6 bases). Trimming took off 1 base at V and 2 bases at J, with 12 bases between the two ends. Germline V gene lookup returns CDR1 MGHRA and CDR2 YSYEKL. The CDR3 covers 16 residues. The CDR3 nucleotides read TGCGCCAGCAGCCAAGCGGGAACGGGAGCCTACAATGAGCAGTTCTTC. Residues: CASSQAGTGAYNEQFF.

This clone came up once. The J gene is TRBJ2-3, the V gene TRBV5-1, with D uncertain. This CDR3 comprises 12 residues. Trimming shortened V by 4 bases and J by 3 bases, and 6 bases separated the two germline ends. The germline V gene has CDR1 SGHRS and CDR2 YFSETQ. Here the CDR3 reads CASSEGTDTQYF. CDR3 DNA sequence: TGCGCCAGCAGCGAAGGAACAGATACGCAGTATTTT.

V and J are TRBV7-9 and TRBJ1-1; TRBD1 matches at 7 bases. Germline lookup yields CDR1 SEHNR and CDR2 FQNEAQ (reference sequence). Unmatched junction bases numbered 10, after V lost 5 bases and J lost 10 bases. The CDR3 totals 13 residues. CDR3 protein: CASSPDRVPGAFF. CDR3 DNA: TGTGCCAGCAGCCCTGACAGGGTACCGGGAGCTTTCTTT.

V usage is TRBV30 and J usage is TRBJ2-2, with TRBD2 matching over 8 bases. V lost 0 bases, J lost 4 bases, and 16 bases stayed unmatched. The CDR3 consists of 19 residues. In germline, CDR1 is GTSNPN, CDR2 SVGIG (reference sequence). This chain's CDR3 is CAWSVRLAGFPKSTGELFF. The CDR3 DNA reads as TGTGCCTGGAGTGTTAGGCTAGCGGGCTTTCCGAAGAGCACCGGGGAGCTGTTTTTT.

This clone was found once. The conserved phenylalanine or tryptophan is not found at the CDR3 terminus, so this likely reflects a read error. Because the CDR3's place on the DNA is in doubt, the DNA is left out and the CDR3 is given as listed by TCRdb. The CDR3 reads CASSSRNRGY. V gene TRBV9 combines with J gene TRBJ2-4; no check of the table's D call, TRBD1, against the DNA was made. Including both end residues, the CDR3 is 10 amino acids long. CDR1 SGDLS and CDR2 YYNGEE come from the germline V gene.

V is TRBV28 and J is TRBJ1-2; the match to TRBD1 covers 10 bases. The CDR3 loop spans 13 amino acids. From germline, CDR1 is MDHEN and CDR2 SYDVKM. Trimming cost V 7 bases and J 8 bases; bases outside gene matches: 7. The CDR3 here is CASTPGQGTGYTF. CDR3 DNA sequence: TGTGCCAGCACCCCGGGACAGGGGACAGGCTACACCTTC.

V usage is TRBV7-9 and J usage is TRBJ2-5, with TRBD1 identical over 11 bases. The ends lost 5 bases at V and 3 bases at J; junction bases unmatched: 8. The CDR3 consists of 16 residues. CDR1 and CDR2 from the germline V gene are SEHNR and FQNEAQ (reference sequence). The CDR3 is CASSQGTGGKEETQYF. The CDR3 DNA is TGTGCCAGCAGCCAAGGGACAGGGGGGAAAGAAGAGACCCAGTACTTC.

The chain recombines TRBV27 with TRBJ2-7; D not resolved. V lost 10 bases and J 4 bases, leaving 11 bases between the germline ends. The length of the CDR3 is 11 residues. Looked up from germline, CDR1 is MNHEY and CDR2 is SMNVEV (reference sequence). The CDR3 nucleotides are TGTGCCACCCGGAGCGTGTACGAGCAGTACTTC. Protein sequence: CATRSVYEQYF.

The J gene is TRBJ2-3, the V gene TRBV13, with D tentatively TRBD1 (6 bases). The V end lost 0 bases, the J end lost 4 bases, and 14 bases lay between the germline ends. This CDR3 contains 16 residues. Germline-derived CDR1 and CDR2 are PRHDT and FYEKMQ (reference sequence). The CDR3 here is CASSLGGQGPADTQYF. In nucleotides, the CDR3 is TGTGCCAGCAGCTTAGGCGGTCAGGGGCCGGCAGATACGCAGTATTTT.